One and the same sample provided the 7 T cell receptor beta chains below, sequenced in a study of T cells after yellow fever vaccination. TCRdb itself ran the 5' RACE reads through MiXCR, one entry per CDR3 protein. The data contain under 300,000 distinct CDR3 sequences, around 6.7% of them singletons. Here the sequenced sample was CD4+ T cells sorted from PBMCs, taken on the day of the yellow fever booster vaccination. These receptors were obtained from a man aged 30-40 years who received the YFV17D yellow fever vaccine.

The V call is TRBV10-3, the J call TRBJ2-3; no firm D call. CDR1 and CDR2 (germline): ENHRY, SYGVKD. The CDR3 sequence is 14 residues long. Between the trimmed V and J ends, which lost 1 base and 2 bases, there was a span of 7 bases. The CDR3 here is CAISELRFTDTQYF. CDR3 in DNA: TGTGCCATCAGTGAGTTGCGGTTCACAGATACGCAGTATTTT.

This clonotype occurred many times. The chain recombines TRBV20-1 with TRBJ2-3; TRBD2 agrees at 9 bases. From germline, CDR1 is DFQATT and CDR2 SNEGSKA (reference sequence). This CDR3 has 14 residues. V gave up 5 bases and J gave up 6 bases; unmatched junction bases: 9. The CDR3 sequence is CSAVTSGVGDTQYF. Written as DNA, the CDR3 is TGCAGTGCTGTGACTAGCGGAGTCGGGGATACGCAGTATTTT.

The chain carries TRBV23-1 and TRBJ2-1; 9 bases are shared with TRBD1. TRBV23-1 is given ORF status, its function remaining uncertain. CDR3 size: 17 residues. V dropped 6 bases and J dropped 5; count of bases not matched to a gene: 14. The CDR3 DNA sequence: TGCGCCAGCAGCCCAAGGGGGACAGGGCCGCCCGACAATGAGCAGTTCTTC. It is translated as CASSPRGTGPPDNEQFF.

A few counts support this clonotype. The V gene is TRBV19, the J gene TRBJ2-5; D is possibly TRBD1 or TRBD2 (5 bases each). The CDR3 runs 13 residues. Trimming cost V 9 bases and J 5 bases, with 16 bases left between them. Germline CDR1 is LNHDA and CDR2 is SQIVND (reference sequence). The CDR3 region is CASGARFGETQYF. The DNA for the CDR3 is TGTGCCAGCGGGGCCCGGTTCGGGGAGACCCAGTACTTC.

Comments on this clonotype: A much bigger clone sits one base away, suggesting this may be a read error. The chain recombines TRBV29-1 with TRBJ2-7, with no clear D. The germline V gene encodes CDR1 SQVTM and CDR2 ANQGSEA. The CDR3 consists of 12 residues. CDR3 DNA sequence: TGCAGCGTACTGGTTACAAATTACGCGCAGTACTTC. The encoded protein is CSVLVTNYAQYF.

Regarding this clonotype: This may be a read error, as it is one base from a much larger clone. The chain combines TRBV5-1 with TRBJ2-1, with TRBD2 matching 11 bases. Germline V CDR1 and CDR2: SGHRS, YFSETQ. Losses at the gene ends were 7 bases for V and 2 bases for J; bases not matched to a gene: 8. The CDR3 consists of 16 residues. CDR3 residues: CASLIAGGLPYNEQFF. The CDR3 bases are TGCGCCAGCTTGATAGCGGGAGGGCTCCCCTACAATGAGCAGTTCTTC.

This clonotype was seen a few times. This chain uses TRBV5-1 with TRBJ1-3; 7 nucleotides agree with TRBD1. Germline V gene sequence: CDR1 SGHRS, CDR2 YFSETQ. V was clipped by 5 bases and J by 3 bases; unmatched bases: 8. This CDR3 region has 15 residues. Here the CDR3 reads CASRVGGADGNTIYF. The DNA of the CDR3 is TGCGCCAGCAGAGTAGGGGGCGCGGATGGAAACACCATATATTTT.